This entry is about one T cell receptor (beta chain). V lost 3 bases and J 3 bases, leaving 10 bases between the germline ends. Per germline, CDR1 SGHTA and CDR2 FQGNSA. The CDR3 contains 14 residues. The data were taken from a study of blood T cell repertoires in COVID-19. For the study at large: Sources were T cells, B-cell-depleted T cells, or PBMCs; the material itself was cDNA or gDNA.

Only in-frame clones appear in the TCRdb table, and some are missing; sequencing was by immunoSEQ multiplex PCR. This sample has around 68,000 clones, with approximately 88% found just once. The V call is TRBV7-2, the J call TRBJ2-3; the D is unclear. The origin of this receptor is a human donor in a cohort sampled during active COVID-19. The sequenced sample was peripheral blood. The CDR3 nucleotides read TGTGCCAGCAGCTTTGGGCAGATAACAGATACGCAGTATTTT. Translated: CASSFGQITDTQYF. The variable domain in full, with the rest retrieved from reference TRBV7-2 and TRBJ2-3, is GAGVSQSPSNKVTEKGKDVELRCDPISGHTALYWYRQSLGQGLEFLIYFQGNSAPDKSGLPSDRFSAERTGGSVSTLTIQRTQQEDSAVYLCASSFGQITDTQYFGPGTRLTVL.